The rows below give T cell receptor beta chains drawn from one sample of a study of T-cell memory formation after mild COVID-19. TCRdb re-called the 5' RACE reads through MiXCR, storing one row per CDR3 protein. The table lists more than 110,000 distinct CDR3 sequences, roughly 13% of them singletons. Sequencing was carried out using PBMCs or a T cell subset sorted from them (not recorded which). The receptors originated from an adult woman who had mild COVID-19 (a few samples of this study predate the infection). Cell type and time point are not known. CDR3s include the opening cysteine and the closing phenylalanine or tryptophan. The D gene is left open where the match is weak. A clone size is listed for some rows: how often the clone was seen (once, few, many), or a class if it is expanded.

clone_size	v_call	d_call	j_call	cdr3_aa	cdr3_nt
few	TRBV6-5	TRBD1	TRBJ2-7	CASRVSGGTSYEQYF	TGTGCCAGCAGGGTCTCAGGGGGCACTTCCTACGAGCAGTACTTC
few	TRBV7-9	TRBD2	TRBJ2-5	CASSLGLGLAEETQYF	TGTGCCAGCAGCTTAGGGTTGGGACTAGCGGAAGAGACCCAGTACTTC
few	TRBV2	TRBD1	TRBJ1-2	CAIQTGYGYTF	TGTGCCATCCAGACAGGGTATGGCTACACCTTC
few	TRBV5-7	NA	TRBJ2-7	CASRATDRRGQYF	TGTGCCAGCAGGGCTACGGACCGGAGGGGGCAGTACTTC
NA	TRBV5-1	NA	TRBJ1-2	CASSFGQGFYGYTF	TGCGCCAGCAGCTTCGGTCAGGGGTTCTATGGCTACACCTTC
NA	TRBV27	NA	TRBJ2-1	CASSFGEGDEQFF	TGTGCCAGCAGTTTCGGTGAGGGGGATGAGCAGTTCTTC
few	TRBV11-2	NA	TRBJ2-3	CASSFWGRETDTQYF	TGTGCCAGCAGCTTTTGGGGGAGAGAGACAGATACGCAGTATTTT
NA	TRBV6-5	NA	TRBJ2-2	CASSYSSAVGGELFF	TGTGCCAGCAGTTACTCTTCTGCGGTCGGCGGGGAGCTGTTTTTT
NA	TRBV7-2	TRBD1	TRBJ2-2	CASSPLDRGGELFF	TGTGCCAGCAGCCCTTTGGACAGGGGTGGGGAGCTGTTTTTT
few	TRBV12-3/TRBV12-4	TRBD2	TRBJ2-1	CASSPSGEYNEQFF	TGTGCCAGCAGTCCTAGCGGGGAATACAATGAGCAGTTCTTC
few	TRBV20-1	TRBD1	TRBJ2-7	CSARDKDRVYEQYF	TGCAGTGCTAGAGACAAGGACAGGGTCTACGAGCAGTACTTC
NA	TRBV12-3/TRBV12-4	NA	TRBJ2-3	CASSPPGLSDTQYF	TGTGCCAGCAGTCCCCCGGGACTTTCAGATACGCAGTATTTT
NA	TRBV11-2	NA	TRBJ2-1	CASSLGWALSSYNEQFF	TGTGCCAGCAGCCTCGGTTGGGCGTTGAGCTCCTACAATGAGCAGTTCTTC
NA	TRBV20-1	TRBD2	TRBJ2-3	CSRSGGQSTDTQYF	TGCAGTCGTAGCGGGGGGCAGAGCACAGATACGCAGTATTTT
NA	TRBV5-1	NA	TRBJ1-1	CASSLAQTGLGGTEAFF	TGCGCCAGCAGCTTGGCCCAGACGGGATTGGGGGGCACTGAAGCTTTCTTT
NA	TRBV27	NA	TRBJ2-1	CASSLLGPVVNEQFF	TGTGCCAGCAGTCTACTAGGCCCCGTCGTCAATGAGCAGTTCTTC
NA	TRBV5-1	NA	TRBJ2-3	CASSLLPGAGEYF	TGCGCCAGCAGCTTATTACCAGGGGCTGGAGAGTATTTT
NA	TRBV4-2	NA	TRBJ2-7	CASSQDPVPEQYF	TGTGCCAGCAGCCAAGATCCGGTCCCAGAGCAGTACTTC
NA	TRBV12-3/TRBV12-4	NA	TRBJ2-5	CASSSGHTRWTQYF	TGTGCCAGCAGTTCCGGGCACACAAGATGGACCCAGTACTTC
few	TRBV5-6	TRBD1	TRBJ2-7	CASSFVTGDHEQYF	TGTGCCAGCAGTTTCGTGACAGGGGACCACGAGCAGTACTTC
NA	TRBV7-9	NA	TRBJ2-3	CASSIPSSDTQYF	TGTGCCAGCAGCATACCATCGTCAGATACGCAGTATTTT
few	TRBV5-4	NA	TRBJ2-2	CASSLYPLGTENTGELFF	TGTGCCAGCAGCTTGTATCCCCTCGGGACGGAGAACACCGGGGAGCTGTTTTTT
NA	TRBV18	TRBD1	TRBJ1-1	CASSPRDRAEAFF	TGTGCCAGCTCACCCCGGGACAGGGCTGAAGCTTTCTTT
few	TRBV3-1	TRBD1	TRBJ2-2	CASSPPGGKKTGELFF	TGTGCCAGCAGCCCCCCAGGGGGAAAGAAGACCGGGGAGCTGTTTTTT
NA	TRBV11-2	NA	TRBJ2-1	CASSRGTHGDNEQFF	TGTGCCAGCAGCCGCGGGACCCATGGGGACAATGAGCAGTTCTTC
NA	TRBV29-1	NA	TRBJ1-3	CSVPVGNTIYF	TGCAGCGTTCCTGTCGGAAACACCATATATTTT
few	TRBV12-3/TRBV12-4	NA	TRBJ2-1	CASRSGTPYNEQFF	TGTGCCAGCCGATCGGGGACACCCTACAATGAGCAGTTCTTC
NA	TRBV12-3/TRBV12-4	NA	TRBJ2-4	CASSLKSGKNIQYF	TGTGCCAGCAGTTTGAAGTCAGGCAAAAACATTCAGTACTTC
few	TRBV7-7	NA	TRBJ1-1	CASSAGGTYTEAFF	TGTGCTAGCAGCGCCGGGGGGACGTACACTGAAGCTTTCTTT
many	TRBV4-1	TRBD1	TRBJ2-5	CASSQDPSGDRGETQYF	TGCGCCAGCAGCCAAGATCCCAGCGGGGACAGGGGAGAGACCCAGTACTTC
NA	TRBV29-1	TRBD2	TRBJ2-3	CSVESSGRTRSYQYF	TGCAGCGTTGAATCCAGCGGGAGGACCCGTAGTTATCAGTATTTT
few	TRBV19	NA	TRBJ1-1	CASSIQDTAGTEAFF	TGTGCCAGTAGTATCCAGGACACGGCGGGCACTGAAGCTTTCTTT
few	TRBV20-1	TRBD2	TRBJ2-7	CSATTSGTYEQYF	TGCAGTGCAACGACTAGCGGGACGTACGAGCAGTACTTC
NA	TRBV5-5	NA	TRBJ2-1	CASSLNGEQFF	TGTGCCAGCAGCTTGAACGGTGAGCAGTTCTTC
NA	TRBV11-2	NA	TRBJ2-1	CASLYSYNEQFF	TGTGCCAGCCTCTACTCCTACAATGAGCAGTTCTTC
NA	TRBV13	NA	TRBJ2-3	CASSLGLRREDTQYF	TGTGCCAGCAGCTTAGGCCTGCGGCGCGAGGATACGCAGTATTTT
few	TRBV19	TRBD1	TRBJ2-7	CASSDRDRTYEQYF	TGTGCCAGTAGTGATCGGGACAGAACCTACGAGCAGTACTTC
few	TRBV7-9	TRBD1	TRBJ2-7	CASSPRDRLYEQYF	TGTGCCAGCAGCCCCCGGGACAGGCTCTACGAGCAGTACTTC
NA	TRBV11-2	NA	TRBJ2-1	CASSFTTSYNEQFF	TGTGCCAGCAGCTTTACGACATCGTACAATGAGCAGTTCTTC
few	TRBV20-1	TRBD2	TRBJ2-7	CSARDQREGSYEQYF	TGCAGTGCTAGAGATCAACGGGAGGGCTCCTACGAGCAGTACTTC
NA	TRBV11-2	NA	TRBJ2-5	CASSKGKETQYF	TGTGCCAGCAGCAAAGGAAAAGAGACCCAGTACTTC
NA	TRBV27	NA	TRBJ2-3	CASSYTASDTQYF	TGTGCCAGCAGTTACACAGCGTCAGATACGCAGTATTTT
NA	TRBV12-3/TRBV12-4	NA	TRBJ1-4	CASSLEGIYNEKLFF	TGTGCCAGCAGTTTAGAAGGGATTTATAATGAAAAACTGTTTTTT
NA	TRBV20-1	NA	TRBJ1-5	CSAREKWGYPNQPQHF	TGCAGTGCTAGAGAAAAGTGGGGCTACCCGAATCAGCCCCAGCATTTT
few	TRBV10-2	TRBD1	TRBJ2-5	CASSPDRVQETQYF	TGCGCCAGCAGCCCAGACAGGGTTCAAGAGACCCAGTACTTC
NA	TRBV3-1	TRBD1	TRBJ2-1	CASSRIQGYYNEQFF	TGTGCCAGCAGCCGCATACAGGGGTACTACAATGAGCAGTTCTTC
NA	TRBV6-5	NA	TRBJ1-5	CASRELYRSNQPQHF	TGTGCCAGCAGGGAATTATACAGGAGCAATCAGCCCCAGCATTTT
NA	TRBV3-1	NA	TRBJ1-1	CASSQEQANTEAFF	TGTGCCAGCAGCCAAGAACAGGCGAACACTGAAGCTTTCTTT
NA	TRBV21-1	NA	TRBJ2-7	CASSAPVVGSTTYEQYF	TGTGCCAGCAGCGCCCCAGTGGTTGGGTCGACAACCTACGAGCAGTACTTC
NA	TRBV15	TRBD2	TRBJ2-3	CATSREASGTSTDTQYF	TGTGCCACCAGCAGAGAGGCTAGCGGAACTAGCACAGATACGCAGTATTTT
medium-sized	TRBV6-2/TRBV6-3	NA	TRBJ2-7	CASSYNRLDEQYF	TGTGCCAGCAGTTACAACAGACTAGACGAGCAGTACTTC
few	TRBV7-9	TRBD2	TRBJ2-3	CASSLLSGAADTQYF	TGTGCCAGCAGCTTACTTAGCGGGGCTGCAGATACGCAGTATTTT
many	TRBV27	NA	TRBJ2-7	CASSSRIHYEQYF	TGTGCCAGCAGTTCTAGGATTCACTACGAGCAGTACTTC
NA	TRBV20-1	NA	TRBJ2-1	CSAEATGLGSYNEQFF	TGCAGTGCTGAGGCGACCGGCCTAGGTTCCTACAATGAGCAGTTCTTC
NA	TRBV11-2	NA	TRBJ2-1	CASSLLAGYEQFF	TGTGCCAGCAGCCTCCTAGCTGGCTATGAGCAGTTCTTC
NA	TRBV18	NA	TRBJ2-5	CASSPPYGEIQETQYF	TGTGCCAGCTCACCACCGTACGGGGAGATTCAAGAGACCCAGTACTTC
NA	TRBV12-3/TRBV12-4	TRBD2	TRBJ2-3	CASSTTSGGATDTQYF	TGTGCCAGCAGTACGACTAGCGGGGGGGCAACAGATACGCAGTATTTT
few	TRBV5-1	NA	TRBJ2-1	CASSRSTLGNEQFF	TGCGCCAGCAGCCGTTCGACCCTGGGCAATGAGCAGTTCTTC
NA	TRBV6-4	TRBD2	TRBJ2-3	CASSDSTSGGDTQYF	TGTGCCAGCAGTGACTCGACTAGCGGGGGGGATACGCAGTATTTT
few	TRBV5-1	TRBD1	TRBJ2-2	CASSLDRVNTGELFF	TGCGCCAGCAGCCTGGACAGGGTGAACACCGGGGAGCTGTTTTTT